This TCR beta chain is from a study of T cell repertoires in cytomegalovirus infection. Study-level background: Based on public TCR beta signatures, there were indications of CMV infection and of a matching HLA type. General study points: The study found HLA-C-restricted CMV-specific TCR beta clonotypes dominating the ex vivo response.

V was pared by 4 bases and J by 3 bases, with 16 bases between. The germline gives CDR1 SEHNR, CDR2 FQNEAQ (reference sequence). The CDR3 contains 15 residues. Each CDR3 protein gets one entry after TCRdb re-called the reads with MiXCR. Altogether some 20,000 distinct CDR3 sequences are present, roughly two fifths being singletons, with the ten largest covering 85% to 95%. In this sample, this clonotype turned up a few times. The antigen is unknown. The sample here was CD8+ T cells from cultured PBMCs, taken from culture after CMV antigen stimulation. The chain links TRBV7-9 to TRBJ2-7; the D gene is possibly TRBD2 (6 bases). This clonotype originated in a human donor in good health (CMV status not recorded). Some clones in this sample may be carry-over from other donors' samples. The CDR3 bases are TGTGCCAGCAGCTCTGACATAGCGGTCTACTACGAGCAGTACTTC. Translation gives CASSSDIAVYYEQYF.